This TCR beta chain is drawn from a study of T cell responses to AZD1222 COVID-19 vaccine. Overall study results and limits: When two AZD1222 doses had been given, Spike-specific TCR breadth and depth rose.

V was trimmed by 0 bases and J by 4 bases, leaving 11 bases between them. Germline V gene data show CDR1 as LGHNA and CDR2 as YNFKEQ. The CDR3 covers 15 residues. A word on this clone: Its antigen is undetermined.

The assay was immunoSEQ multiplex PCR, and TCRdb's table has in-frame clones only and misses some. Among approximately 60,000 clones listed, about 88% were seen once. Here the sequenced sample was peripheral blood, taken 28 days after the second AZD1222 dose. This sequence joins TRBV4-2 and TRBJ2-3; D call uncertain. This clonotype was sampled from an adult who received the AZD1222 COVID-19 vaccine. CDR3 sequence reads: CASSQDRDFPDTQYF. The CDR3 DNA is TGTGCCAGCAGCCAAGATAGGGATTTCCCAGATACGCAGTATTTT.